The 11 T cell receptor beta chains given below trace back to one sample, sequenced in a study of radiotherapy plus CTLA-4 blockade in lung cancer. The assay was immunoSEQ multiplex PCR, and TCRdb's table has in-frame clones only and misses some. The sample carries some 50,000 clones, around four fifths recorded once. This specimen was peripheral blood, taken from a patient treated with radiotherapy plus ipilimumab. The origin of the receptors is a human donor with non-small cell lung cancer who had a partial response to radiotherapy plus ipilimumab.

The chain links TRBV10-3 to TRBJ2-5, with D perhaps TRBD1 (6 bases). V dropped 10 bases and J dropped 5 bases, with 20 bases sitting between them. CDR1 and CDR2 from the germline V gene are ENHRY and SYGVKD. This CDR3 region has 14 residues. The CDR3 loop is CATAPGQGLETQYF. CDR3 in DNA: TGTGCCACCGCTCCGGGGCAGGGGCTCGAGACCCAGTACTTC.

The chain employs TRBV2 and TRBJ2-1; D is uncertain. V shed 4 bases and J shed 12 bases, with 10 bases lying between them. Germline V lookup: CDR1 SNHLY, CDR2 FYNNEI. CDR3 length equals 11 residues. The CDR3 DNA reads TGTGCCAGCAGTGTACAGAAGGCGCAGTTCTTC. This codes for CASSVQKAQFF.

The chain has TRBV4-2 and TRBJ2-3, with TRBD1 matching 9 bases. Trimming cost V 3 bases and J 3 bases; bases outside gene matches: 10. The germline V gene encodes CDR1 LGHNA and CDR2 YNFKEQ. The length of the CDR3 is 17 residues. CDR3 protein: CASSQAGQGRGTDTQYF. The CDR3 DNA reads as TGTGCCAGCAGCCAGGCGGGACAGGGAAGAGGAACAGATACGCAGTATTTT.

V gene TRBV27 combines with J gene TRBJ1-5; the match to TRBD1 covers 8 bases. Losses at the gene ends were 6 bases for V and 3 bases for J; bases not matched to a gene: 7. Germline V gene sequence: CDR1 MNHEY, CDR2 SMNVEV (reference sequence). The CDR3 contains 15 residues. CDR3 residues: CASRTGTGLNQPQHF. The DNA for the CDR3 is TGTGCCAGCAGGACCGGGACAGGTCTCAATCAGCCCCAGCATTTT.

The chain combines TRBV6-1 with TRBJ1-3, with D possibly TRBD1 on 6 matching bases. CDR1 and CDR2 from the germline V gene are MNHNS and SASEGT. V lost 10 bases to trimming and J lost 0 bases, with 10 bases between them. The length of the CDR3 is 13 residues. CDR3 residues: CATNRVSGNTIYF. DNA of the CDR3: TGTGCCACGAACAGGGTCTCTGGAAACACCATATATTTT.

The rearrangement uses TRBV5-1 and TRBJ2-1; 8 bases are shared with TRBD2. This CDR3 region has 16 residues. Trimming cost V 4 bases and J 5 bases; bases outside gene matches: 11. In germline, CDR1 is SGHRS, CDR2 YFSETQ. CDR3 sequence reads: CASSPRAGAPHNEQFF. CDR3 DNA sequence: TGCGCCAGCAGCCCACGAGCGGGGGCTCCTCACAATGAGCAGTTCTTC. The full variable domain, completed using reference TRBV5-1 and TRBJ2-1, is KAGVTQTPRYLIKTRGQQVTLSCSPISGHRSVSWYQQTPGQGLQFLFEYFSETQRNKGNFPGRFSGRQFSNSRSEMNVSTLELGDSALYLCASSPRAGAPHNEQFFGPGTRLTVL.

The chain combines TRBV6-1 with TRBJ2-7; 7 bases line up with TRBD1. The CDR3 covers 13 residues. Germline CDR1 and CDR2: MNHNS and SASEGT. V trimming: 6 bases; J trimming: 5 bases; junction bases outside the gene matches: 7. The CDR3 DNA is TGTGCCAGCAGCCGGGACAGTCCGGACGAGCAGTACTTC. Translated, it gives CASSRDSPDEQYF.

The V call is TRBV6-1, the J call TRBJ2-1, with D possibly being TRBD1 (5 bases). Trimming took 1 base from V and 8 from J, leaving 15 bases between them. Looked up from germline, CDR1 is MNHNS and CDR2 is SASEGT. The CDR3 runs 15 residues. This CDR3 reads CASSEGQGRGDEQFF. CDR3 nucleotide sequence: TGTGCCAGCAGTGAAGGCCAGGGTAGGGGCGATGAGCAGTTCTTC.

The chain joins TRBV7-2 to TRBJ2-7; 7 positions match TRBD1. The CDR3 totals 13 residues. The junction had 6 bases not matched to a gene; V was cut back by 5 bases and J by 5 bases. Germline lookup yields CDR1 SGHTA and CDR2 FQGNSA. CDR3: CASSGRDSHEQYF. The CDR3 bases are TGTGCCAGCAGCGGCCGGGACAGCCACGAGCAGTACTTC. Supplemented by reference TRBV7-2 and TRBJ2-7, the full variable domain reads GAGVSQSPSNKVTEKGKDVELRCDPISGHTALYWYRQSLGQGLEFLIYFQGNSAPDKSGLPSDRFSAERTGGSVSTLTIQRTQQEDSAVYLCASSGRDSHEQYFGPGTRLTVT.

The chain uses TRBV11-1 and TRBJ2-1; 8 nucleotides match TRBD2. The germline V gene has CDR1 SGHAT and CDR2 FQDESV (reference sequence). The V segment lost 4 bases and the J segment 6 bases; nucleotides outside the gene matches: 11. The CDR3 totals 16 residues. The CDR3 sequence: CASSSPSGGASNEQFF. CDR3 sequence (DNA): TGTGCCAGCAGCTCCCCTTCCGGGGGGGCTTCCAATGAGCAGTTCTTC.

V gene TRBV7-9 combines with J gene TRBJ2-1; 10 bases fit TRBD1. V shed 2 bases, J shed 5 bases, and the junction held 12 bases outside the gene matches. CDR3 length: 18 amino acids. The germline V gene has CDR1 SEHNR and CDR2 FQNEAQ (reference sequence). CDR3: CASSLTLPGTGVNNEQFF. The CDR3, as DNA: TGTGCCAGCAGCTTAACCCTGCCAGGGACAGGGGTCAACAATGAGCAGTTCTTC.